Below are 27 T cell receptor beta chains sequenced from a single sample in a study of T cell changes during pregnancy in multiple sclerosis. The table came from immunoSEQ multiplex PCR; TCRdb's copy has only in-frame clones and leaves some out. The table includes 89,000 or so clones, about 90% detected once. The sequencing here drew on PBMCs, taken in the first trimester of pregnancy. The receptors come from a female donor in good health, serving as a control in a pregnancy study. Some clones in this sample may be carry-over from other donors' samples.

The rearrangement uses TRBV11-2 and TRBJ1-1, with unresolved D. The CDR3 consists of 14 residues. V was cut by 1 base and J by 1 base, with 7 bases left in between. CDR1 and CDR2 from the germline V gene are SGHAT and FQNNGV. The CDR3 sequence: CASSLGSSNTEAFF. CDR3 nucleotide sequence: TGTGCCAGCAGCTTAGGTTCCTCGAACACTGAAGCTTTCTTT.

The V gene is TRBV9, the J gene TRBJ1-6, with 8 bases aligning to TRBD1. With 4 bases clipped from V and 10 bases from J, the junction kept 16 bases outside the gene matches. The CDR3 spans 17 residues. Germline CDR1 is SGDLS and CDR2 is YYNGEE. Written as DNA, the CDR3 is TGTGCCAGCAGCTCAAAACGGCCAGGGGGCCCAGAATCACCCCTCCACTTT. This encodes CASSSKRPGGPESPLHF.

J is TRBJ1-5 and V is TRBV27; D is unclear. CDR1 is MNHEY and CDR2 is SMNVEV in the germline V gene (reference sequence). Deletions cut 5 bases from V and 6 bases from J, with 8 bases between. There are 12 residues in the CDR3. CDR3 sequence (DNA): TGTGCCAGCAGTGAGGGTACTCAGCCCCAGCATTTT. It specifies CASSEGTQPQHF.

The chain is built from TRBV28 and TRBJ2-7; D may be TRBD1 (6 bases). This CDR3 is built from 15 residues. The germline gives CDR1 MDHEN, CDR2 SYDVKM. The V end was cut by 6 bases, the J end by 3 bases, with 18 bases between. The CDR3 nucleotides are TGTGCCAGCAGGAAACAGGGTCAAGGGCTCTACGAGCAGTACTTC. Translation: CASRKQGQGLYEQYF.

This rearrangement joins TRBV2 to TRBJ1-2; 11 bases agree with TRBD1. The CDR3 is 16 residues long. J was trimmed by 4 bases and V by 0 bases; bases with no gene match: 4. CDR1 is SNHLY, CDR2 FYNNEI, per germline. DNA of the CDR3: TGTGCCAGCAGTGAAGCAGGGGACAGGGGGTTCTATGGCTACACCTTC. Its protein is CASSEAGDRGFYGYTF.

The CDR3 loop is CASSLVAAMNSNQPQHF. The CDR3 DNA is TGTGCCAGCAGCTTGGTGGCAGCGATGAATAGCAATCAGCCCCAGCATTTT. The chain is built from TRBV5-5 and TRBJ1-5; D is unresolved. V gave up 0 bases and J gave up 0 bases, with 13 bases separating them. CDR1 is SGHKS, CDR2 YYEKEE, per germline (reference sequence). The CDR3 sequence is 17 residues long.

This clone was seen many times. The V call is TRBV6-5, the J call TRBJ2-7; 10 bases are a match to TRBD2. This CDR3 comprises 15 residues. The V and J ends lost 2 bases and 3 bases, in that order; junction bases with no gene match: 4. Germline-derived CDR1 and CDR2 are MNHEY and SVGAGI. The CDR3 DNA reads TGTGCCAGCAGTTACGAGTCTAGCGGGAGCTACGAGCAGTACTTC. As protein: CASSYESSGSYEQYF.

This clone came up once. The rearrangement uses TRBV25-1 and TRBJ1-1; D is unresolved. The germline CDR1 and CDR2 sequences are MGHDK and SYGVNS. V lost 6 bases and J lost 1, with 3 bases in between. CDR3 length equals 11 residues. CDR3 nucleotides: TGTGCCAGCAGGAGGAACACTGAAGCTTTCTTT. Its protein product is CASRRNTEAFF.

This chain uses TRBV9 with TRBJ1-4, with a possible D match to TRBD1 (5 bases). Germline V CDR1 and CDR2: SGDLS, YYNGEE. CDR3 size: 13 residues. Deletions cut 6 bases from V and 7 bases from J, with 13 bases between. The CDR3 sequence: CASNGGVGEKLFF. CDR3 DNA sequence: TGTGCCAGCAACGGGGGAGTCGGTGAAAAACTGTTTTTT.

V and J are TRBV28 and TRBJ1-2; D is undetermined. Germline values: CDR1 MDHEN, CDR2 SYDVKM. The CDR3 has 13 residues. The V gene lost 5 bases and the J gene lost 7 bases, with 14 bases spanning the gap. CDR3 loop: CASSLPRSFGYTF. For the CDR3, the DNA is TGTGCCAGCAGTCTCCCCCGGTCGTTTGGCTACACCTTC.

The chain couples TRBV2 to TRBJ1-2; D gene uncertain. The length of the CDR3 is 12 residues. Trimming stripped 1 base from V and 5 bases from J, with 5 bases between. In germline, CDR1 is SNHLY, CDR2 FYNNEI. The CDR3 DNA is TGTGCCAGCAGTGAAGGGCAGTATGGCTACACCTTC. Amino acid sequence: CASSEGQYGYTF.

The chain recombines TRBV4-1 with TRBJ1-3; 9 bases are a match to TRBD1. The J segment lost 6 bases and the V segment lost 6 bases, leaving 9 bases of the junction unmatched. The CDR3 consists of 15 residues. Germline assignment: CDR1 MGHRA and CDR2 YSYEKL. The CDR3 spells CASRMGQGRENTIYF. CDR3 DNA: TGCGCCAGCAGAATGGGACAGGGTAGGGAAAACACCATATATTTT.

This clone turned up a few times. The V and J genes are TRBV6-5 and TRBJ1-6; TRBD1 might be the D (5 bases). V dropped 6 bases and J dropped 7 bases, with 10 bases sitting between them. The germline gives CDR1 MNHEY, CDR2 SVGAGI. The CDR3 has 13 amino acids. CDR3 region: CASRQGRNSPLHF. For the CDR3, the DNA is TGTGCCAGCAGGCAGGGAAGGAATTCACCCCTCCACTTT.

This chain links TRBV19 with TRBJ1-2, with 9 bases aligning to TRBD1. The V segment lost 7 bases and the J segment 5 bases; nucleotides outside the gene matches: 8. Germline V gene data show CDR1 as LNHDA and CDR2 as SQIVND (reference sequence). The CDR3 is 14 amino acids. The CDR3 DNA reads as TGTGCCAGTACTCCGGACAGGGGCAAATATGGCTACACCTTC. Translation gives CASTPDRGKYGYTF.

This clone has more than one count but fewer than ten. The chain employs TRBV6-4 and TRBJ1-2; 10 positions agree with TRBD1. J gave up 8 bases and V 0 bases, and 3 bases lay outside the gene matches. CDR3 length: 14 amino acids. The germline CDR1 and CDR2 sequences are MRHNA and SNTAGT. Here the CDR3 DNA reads TGTGCCAGCAGTGACTCTGGGGACAGGGGCGGCTACACCTTC. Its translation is CASSDSGDRGGYTF.

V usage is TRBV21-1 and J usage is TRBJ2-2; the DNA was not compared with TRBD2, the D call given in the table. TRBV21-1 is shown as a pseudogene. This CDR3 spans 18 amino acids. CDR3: CASSKACGGRANTGELFF. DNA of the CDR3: TGTGCCAGCAGCAAAGCGTGCGGCGGGAGGGCGAACACCGGGGAGCTGTTTTTT.

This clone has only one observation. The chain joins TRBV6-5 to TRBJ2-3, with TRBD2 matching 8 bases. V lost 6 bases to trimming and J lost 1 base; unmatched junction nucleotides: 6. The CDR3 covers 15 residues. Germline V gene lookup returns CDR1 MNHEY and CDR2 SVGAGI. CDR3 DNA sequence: TGTGCCAGCAGACAGAGCGGGAGCCGCACAGATACGCAGTATTTT. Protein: CASRQSGSRTDTQYF.

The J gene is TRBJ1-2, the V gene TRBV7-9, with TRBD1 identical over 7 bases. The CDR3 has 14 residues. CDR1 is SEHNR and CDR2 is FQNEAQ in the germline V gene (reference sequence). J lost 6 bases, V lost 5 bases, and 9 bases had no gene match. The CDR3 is CASSRQGIVDGYTF. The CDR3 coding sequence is TGTGCCAGCAGCCGACAGGGAATAGTGGATGGCTACACCTTC.

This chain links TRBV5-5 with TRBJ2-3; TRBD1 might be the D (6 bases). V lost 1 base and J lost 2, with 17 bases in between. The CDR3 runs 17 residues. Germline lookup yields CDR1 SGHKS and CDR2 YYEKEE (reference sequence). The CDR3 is CASSLLQGLSYTDTQYF. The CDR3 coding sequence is TGTGCCAGCAGCTTGTTGCAGGGGCTCTCGTACACAGATACGCAGTATTTT.

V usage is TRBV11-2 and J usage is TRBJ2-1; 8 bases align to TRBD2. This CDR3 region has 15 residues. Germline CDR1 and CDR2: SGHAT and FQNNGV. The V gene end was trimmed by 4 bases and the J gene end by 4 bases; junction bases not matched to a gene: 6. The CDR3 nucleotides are TGTGCCAGCAGCTCTGGACTAGCATCTTACAATGAGCAGTTCTTC. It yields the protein CASSSGLASYNEQFF.

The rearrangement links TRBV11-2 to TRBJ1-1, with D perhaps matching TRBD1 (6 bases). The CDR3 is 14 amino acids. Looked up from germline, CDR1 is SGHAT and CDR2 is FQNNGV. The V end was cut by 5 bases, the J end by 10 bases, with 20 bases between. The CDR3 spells CASSPHQGREGAFF. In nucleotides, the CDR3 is TGTGCCAGCAGCCCCCACCAGGGGAGAGAGGGAGCTTTCTTT.

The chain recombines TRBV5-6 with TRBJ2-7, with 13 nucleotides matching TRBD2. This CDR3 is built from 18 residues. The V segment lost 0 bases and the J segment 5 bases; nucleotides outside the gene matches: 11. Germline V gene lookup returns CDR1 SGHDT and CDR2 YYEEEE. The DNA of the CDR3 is TGTGCCAGCAGCTTGGCCCCCGGACTAGCGGGAGAAAGGAACGAGCAGTACTTC. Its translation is CASSLAPGLAGERNEQYF.

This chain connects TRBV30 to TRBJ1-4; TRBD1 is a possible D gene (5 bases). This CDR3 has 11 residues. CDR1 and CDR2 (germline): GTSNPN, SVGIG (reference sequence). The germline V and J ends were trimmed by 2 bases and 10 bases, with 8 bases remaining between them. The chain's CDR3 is CAWSSGGKLFF. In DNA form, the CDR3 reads TGTGCCTGGAGTTCCGGGGGAAAACTGTTTTTT.

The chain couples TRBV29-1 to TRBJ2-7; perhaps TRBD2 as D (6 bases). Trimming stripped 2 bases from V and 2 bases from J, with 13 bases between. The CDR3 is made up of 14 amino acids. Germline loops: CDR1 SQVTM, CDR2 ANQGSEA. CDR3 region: CSVELGGSAYEQYF. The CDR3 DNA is TGCAGCGTTGAACTTGGGGGGTCAGCCTACGAGCAGTACTTC.

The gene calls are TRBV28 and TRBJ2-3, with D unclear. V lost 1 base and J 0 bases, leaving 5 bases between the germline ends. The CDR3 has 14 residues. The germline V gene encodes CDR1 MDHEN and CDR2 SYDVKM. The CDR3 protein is CASSLFSSTDTQYF. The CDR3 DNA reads TGTGCCAGCAGTTTATTCTCCAGCACAGATACGCAGTATTTT. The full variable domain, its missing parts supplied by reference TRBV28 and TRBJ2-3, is DVKVTQSSRYLVKRTGEKVFLECVQDMDHENMFWYRQDPGLGLRLIYFSYDVKMKEKGDIPEGYSVSREKKERFSLILESASTNQTSMYLCASSLFSSTDTQYFGPGTRLTVL.

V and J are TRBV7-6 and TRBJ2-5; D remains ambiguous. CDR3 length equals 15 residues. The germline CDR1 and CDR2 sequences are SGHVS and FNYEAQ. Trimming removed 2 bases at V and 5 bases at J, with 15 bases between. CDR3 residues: CASSLLLRSWETQYF. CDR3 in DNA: TGTGCCAGCAGCTTATTGTTACGGAGCTGGGAGACCCAGTACTTC.

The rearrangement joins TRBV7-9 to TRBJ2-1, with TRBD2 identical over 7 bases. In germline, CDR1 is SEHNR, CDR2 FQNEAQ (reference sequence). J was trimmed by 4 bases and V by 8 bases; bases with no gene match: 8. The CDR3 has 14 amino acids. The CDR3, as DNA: TGTGCCAGCGATATGGGGGGGAGATACAATGAGCAGTTCTTC. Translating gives CASDMGGRYNEQFF.